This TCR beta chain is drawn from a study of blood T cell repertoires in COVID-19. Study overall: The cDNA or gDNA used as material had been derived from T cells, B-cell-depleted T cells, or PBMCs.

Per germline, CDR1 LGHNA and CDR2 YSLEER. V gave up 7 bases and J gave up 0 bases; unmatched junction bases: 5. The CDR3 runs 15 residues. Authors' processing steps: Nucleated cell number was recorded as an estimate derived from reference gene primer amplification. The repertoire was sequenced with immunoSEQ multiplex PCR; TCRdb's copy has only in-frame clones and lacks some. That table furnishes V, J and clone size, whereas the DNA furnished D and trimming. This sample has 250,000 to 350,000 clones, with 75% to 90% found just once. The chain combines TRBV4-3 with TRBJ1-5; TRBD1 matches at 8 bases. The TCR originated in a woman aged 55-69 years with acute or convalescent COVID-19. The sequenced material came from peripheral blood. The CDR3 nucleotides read TGCGCCAGCAAGACAGGGGTAGGTAGCAATCAGCCCCAGCATTTT. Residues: CASKTGVGSNQPQHF.